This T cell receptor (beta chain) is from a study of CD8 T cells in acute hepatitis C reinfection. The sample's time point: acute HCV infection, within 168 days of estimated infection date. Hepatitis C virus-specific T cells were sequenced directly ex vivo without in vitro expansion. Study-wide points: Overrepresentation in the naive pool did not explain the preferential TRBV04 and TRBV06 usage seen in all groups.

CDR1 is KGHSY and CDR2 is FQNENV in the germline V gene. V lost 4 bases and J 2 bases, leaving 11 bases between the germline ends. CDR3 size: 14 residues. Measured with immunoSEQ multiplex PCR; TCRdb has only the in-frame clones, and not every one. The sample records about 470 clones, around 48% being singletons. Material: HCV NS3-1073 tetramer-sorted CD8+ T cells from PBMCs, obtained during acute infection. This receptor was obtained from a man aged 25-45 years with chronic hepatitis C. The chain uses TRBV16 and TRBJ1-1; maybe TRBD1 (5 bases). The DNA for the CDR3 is TGTGCCAGCAGCCTATCGGGACCAAACACTGAAGCTTTCTTT. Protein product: CASSLSGPNTEAFF. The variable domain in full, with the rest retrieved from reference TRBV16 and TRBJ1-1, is GEEVAQTPKHLVRGEGQKAKLYCAPIKGHSYVFWYQQVLKNEFKFLISFQNENVFDETGMPKERFSAKCLPNSPCSLEIQATKLEDSAVYFCASSLSGPNTEAFFGQGTRLTVV.